The next 17 T cell receptor beta chains were all read from a single sample in a study of T cells in Graves' hyperthyroidism and ophthalmopathy (dated by TCRdb to the late 2010s). Library preparation was by multiplex PCR. The sample was run on an Illumina HiSeq 2000. Amplification of TCR beta CDR3 regions was carried out from RNA transcripts. The first round of RT-PCR for the TCR CDR3 was performed with the HTBI primer set and the Qiagen OneStep RT-PCR kit. TCRdb trimmed public reads at Q25 via fastp, called clones via MiXCR and kept in-frame beta chains. Entries that share a CDR3 protein sequence are merged under the most common genes and DNA. The sample data list a few hundred thousand distinct CDR3 sequences, and roughly 20% of these were observed just once. Clones ranked in the top ten supply 64% of the sample. Sequences were obtained from blood. These receptors were taken from a man aged 30-40 years with Graves' ophthalmopathy.

The genes are TRBV4-1 and TRBJ1-2; D is undetermined. With 1 base removed from V and 3 bases from J, the gap between germline ends came to 9 bases. This CDR3 region has 14 residues. Germline V gene data show CDR1 as MGHRA and CDR2 as YSYEKL. The CDR3 sequence is CASSQAGKHYGYTF. CDR3 DNA sequence: TGCGCCAGCAGCCAAGCGGGGAAGCACTATGGCTACACCTTC.

This chain joins TRBV28 and TRBJ2-7; D gene uncertain. Germline loops: CDR1 MDHEN, CDR2 SYDVKM. The germline V and J ends were trimmed by 8 bases and 3 bases, with 14 bases remaining between them. The CDR3 is made up of 13 amino acids. CDR3 sequence: CASGIGTDYEQYF. In DNA, the CDR3 is TGTGCCAGCGGAATAGGCACCGACTACGAGCAGTACTTC. Full variable domain (rest looked up from reference TRBV28 and TRBJ2-7): DVKVTQSSRYLVKRTGEKVFLECVQDMDHENMFWYRQDPGLGLRLIYFSYDVKMKEKGDIPEGYSVSREKKERFSLILESASTNQTSMYLCASGIGTDYEQYFGPGTRLTVT.

The chain uses TRBV30 and TRBJ1-1; tentative D call: TRBD1 (6 bases). The CDR3 runs 14 residues. Trimming took 5 bases from V and 9 from J, leaving 22 bases between them. CDR1 is GTSNPN, CDR2 SVGIG, per germline (reference sequence). CDR3 coding DNA: TGTGCCTGGGGTTTCGGCAGGGGCGGTGGGAAAGCTTTCTTT. This translates into CAWGFGRGGGKAFF.

The chain uses TRBV19 and TRBJ1-6; tentative D call: TRBD1 (5 bases). There are 14 residues in the CDR3. V dropped 0 bases and J dropped 10 bases, with 10 bases sitting between them. In germline, CDR1 is LNHDA, CDR2 SQIVND (reference sequence). CDR3 nucleotide sequence: TGTGCCAGTAGTATAGAAGGGACCCGATCACCCCTCCACTTT. Translation: CASSIEGTRSPLHF.

This clonotype turned up a few times. This chain uses TRBV4-2 with TRBJ2-7; D uncertain. The CDR3 runs to 12 residues. Trimming cost V 4 bases and J 5 bases, with 9 bases left between them. Germline V gene sequence: CDR1 LGHNA, CDR2 YNFKEQ. In DNA form, the CDR3 reads TGTGCCAGCAGCCCTCGTCCCGACGAGCAGTACTTC. Translated, it gives CASSPRPDEQYF.

The chain uses TRBV20-1 and TRBJ2-7; D ambiguous. Germline CDR1 DFQATT, CDR2 SNEGSKA (reference sequence). CDR3 length equals 12 residues. Trimming removed 3 bases at V and 7 bases at J, with 13 bases between. The chain's CDR3 is CSASLGFWEQYF. For the CDR3, the DNA is TGCAGTGCTAGTTTGGGATTTTGGGAGCAGTACTTC.

The V call is TRBV20-1, the J call TRBJ2-7, with a weak D call TRBD2 (6 bases). CDR1 and CDR2 from the germline V gene are DFQATT and SNEGSKA (reference sequence). This CDR3 has 13 amino acids. The V end was cut by 0 bases, the J end by 3 bases, with 9 bases between. The CDR3 coding sequence is TGCAGTGCTAGAGAGCGGGATTACTACGAGCAGTACTTC. Translated, it gives CSARERDYYEQYF.

This clonotype came up many times. The V and J genes are TRBV11-2 and TRBJ2-3; TRBD1 might be the D (5 bases). The CDR3 contains 13 residues. CDR1 SGHAT and CDR2 FQNNGV come from the germline V gene. V lost 6 bases and J lost 6, with 13 bases in between. The DNA for the CDR3 is TGTGCCAGCAGAGCCCAGGGAAGGGATACGCAGTATTTT. Translated: CASRAQGRDTQYF.

This clonotype occurred many times. This chain connects TRBV6-1 to TRBJ1-2; D may be TRBD1 (6 bases). Germline CDR1 and CDR2: MNHNS and SASEGT. V gave up 6 bases and J gave up 2 bases, with 7 bases separating them. The CDR3 is 12 residues long. CDR3 sequence (DNA): TGTGCCAGCAGCGGACAGAACTATGGCTACACCTTC. Its translation is CASSGQNYGYTF.

This clonotype came up once. CDR3 DNA sequence: TGTGCCAGCAGCCCGACGAGGGCAGAAGAGACCCAGTACTTC. Amino acids: CASSPTRAEETQYF. The chain is built from TRBV9 and TRBJ2-5; TRBD2 might be the D (5 bases). V lost 4 bases to trimming and J lost 3 bases, with 13 bases between them. Germline V CDR1 and CDR2: SGDLS, YYNGEE. This CDR3 comprises 14 residues. The complete variable domain, with remaining parts taken from reference TRBV9 and TRBJ2-5, reads DSGVTQTPKHLITATGQRVTLRCSPRSGDLSVYWYQQSLDQGLQFLIQYYNGEERAKGNILERFSAQQFPDLHSELNLSSLELGDSALYFCASSPTRAEETQYFGPGTRLLVL.

The sample holds many counts of this clonotype. This rearrangement joins TRBV11-3 to TRBJ1-1; D is perhaps TRBD1 (6 bases). The germline CDR1 and CDR2 sequences are SGHNT and YENEEA. The V end lost 2 bases, the J end lost 4 bases, and 17 bases lay between the germline ends. The CDR3 loop spans 16 amino acids. In nucleotides, the CDR3 is TGTGCCAGCAGCTTATCAGGGAATGCCAGGGGCACTGAAGCTTTCTTT. Translated, it gives CASSLSGNARGTEAFF.

The rearrangement uses TRBV12-3 or TRBV12-4 and TRBJ2-3; 9 bases match TRBD2. The CDR3 runs to 17 residues. V shed 4 bases and J 0 bases; nucleotides not matched to a gene: 8. The CDR3, as DNA: TGTGCCAGCAGTTCCCCTTTGACTAGCGGTAGCACAGATACGCAGTATTTT. Translation gives CASSSPLTSGSTDTQYF.

DNA for the CDR3: TGTGCCAGCAAGGGACAGGGGATTAGTGGCTACACCTTC. Translating gives CASKGQGISGYTF. J is TRBJ1-2 and V is TRBV2; the match to TRBD1 covers 10 bases. Germline V lookup: CDR1 SNHLY, CDR2 FYNNEI. The CDR3 is 13 amino acids. Trimming took 7 bases from V and 7 from J; bases not matched to a gene: 6.

V gene TRBV6-2 or TRBV6-3 combines with J gene TRBJ1-1, with 7 bases fitting TRBD1. V shed 6 bases and J 7 bases; nucleotides not matched to a gene: 8. The CDR3 runs 13 residues. The germline gives CDR1 MNHEY, CDR2 SVGEGT. CDR3 DNA sequence: TGTGCCAGCAGCAACCGGGACAGCCTTGAAGCTTTCTTT. Amino acid sequence: CASSNRDSLEAFF.

The rearrangement joins TRBV5-5 to TRBJ2-1; D is ambiguous. This CDR3 comprises 15 residues. Germline-derived CDR1 and CDR2 are SGHKS and YYEKEE (reference sequence). V gave up 2 bases and J gave up 0 bases, with 9 bases separating them. DNA of the CDR3: TGTGCCAGCAGCTTAGGGCCCGGCTCCTACAATGAGCAGTTCTTC. Amino acids: CASSLGPGSYNEQFF. Looking up the rest from reference TRBV5-5 and TRBJ2-1 gives the full variable domain: DAGVTQSPTHLIKTRGQQVTLRCSPISGHKSVSWYQQVLGQGPQFIFQYYEKEERGRGNFPDRFSARQFPNYSSELNVNALLLGDSALYLCASSLGPGSYNEQFFGPGTRLTVL.

This clonotype has only a few counts. This chain joins TRBV28 and TRBJ2-7; D perhaps matches TRBD1 (5 bases). This CDR3 is 13 amino acids long. The ends were cut back, 3 bases at V and 6 bases at J, with 12 bases in the middle. The germline CDR1 and CDR2 sequences are MDHEN and SYDVKM. This CDR3 is CASSFGRVVEQYF. The CDR3 DNA is TGTGCCAGCAGTTTTGGCAGGGTGGTCGAGCAGTACTTC.

The sample holds a few counts of this clonotype. The chain has TRBV28 and TRBJ1-4; 9 nucleotides align to TRBD1. The CDR3 totals 18 residues. V lost 2 bases and J lost 7; bases outside the gene matches: 14. Germline CDR1 MDHEN, CDR2 SYDVKM. The CDR3 protein is CASSLPPGQGAFFEKLFF. DNA of the CDR3: TGTGCCAGCAGTTTACCCCCGGGACAGGGAGCTTTTTTTGAAAAACTGTTTTTT.